Reported below is one TCR beta chain. Its antigen remains unidentified. Qualities for individual bases were not recorded, and no much larger clone is one base off. The library was obtained by the immunoSEQ multiplex PCR assay. Adaptive Biotechnologies handled the TCRB amplification, library preparation, sequencing and preliminary bioinformatics at Survey level resolution. For TCRB sequencing, genomic DNA from sorted cTfh populations was amplified by multiplex PCR. The study's processing was this. In R, clonality was calculated as 1 minus the normalized Shannon entropy, and the Gini index was computed using the R package ineq. To get the overlap score, the summed counts of shared sequences were divided by the total counts of all sequences in both of the compared samples. Fisher's exact test, with an assumed theoretical repertoire of 10^7 TCRB sequences, was used to assess the significance of shared clonotypes. TCRdb provides this immuneACCESS table in a form limited to in-frame rearrangements. Some clones are lacking; in checked studies, under half of them reflect an unresolved V gene, and why the rest are absent is not known. The DNA was the basis for D and trimming; V, J and clone size are from that table. The sample table contains several thousand clones; only one count was recorded for approximately 87% of them. About 2% of the sample is taken by the ten largest.

This sample is part of a study of follicular helper T cells after annual influenza vaccination (TCRdb year 2017). Notes on the research overall: After each seasonal influenza vaccination, blood was collected on days 0, 7 and 28. One week after vaccination, a second recruited cohort of about a dozen subjects (Table S1) displayed a similar ICOS+CD38+ cTfh response. Multi-year samples were available for six subjects, with four spanning two vaccination seasons and two spanning three seasons. The 2013-2014 samples were cryopreserved, while the 2015 samples were processed right after collection. To study recall of cTfh clones, some subjects were followed across successive annual vaccinations spanning the 2013-2014, 2014-2015 and 2015-2016 seasons. The full study reports these points: ICOS+CD38+ cTfh clonality correlated with the frequency of that population, and its change correlated with the change in circulating plasmablast frequency. Day 7 ICOS+CD38+ clones were most often found later in ICOS-CD38- cTfh, suggesting that subset may serve as a memory reservoir. Successive annual vaccinations recalled a recurring oligoclonal ICOS+CD38+ cTfh response that included tetramer and AIM influenza-specific clonotypes. Only about 9.5-22% of analyzed cells yielded productive TCRB sequences, so sampling of rare clonotypes was not possible.

From the cysteine up to the phenylalanine, the CDR3 has a length of 14 residues. Of the read, only the CDR3 DNA is kept; its 42 bases are in frame from base 1. Based on the germline V gene, the CDR1 and CDR2 sequences are MNHEY and SVGAGI. The junction shows trimming of 5 bases on V and 0 bases on J, plus 10 bases between the germline ends. In light of the paper, this sample's time point label describes: 2014-2015 season, 7 days after vaccination. Adults received seasonal inactivated influenza vaccine (Fluvarix), and TCRB sequencing tracked sorted blood CD4 subsets before and after vaccination. Subjects were considered eligible if community-dwelling and if influenza vaccine had not been received in the prior 6 months. Exclusions included influenza vaccine contraindications, substance abuse, HIV/AIDS, active malignancy, immunomodulatory medication and active illness such as respiratory infection. Per time point, between roughly 40 and 100 mL of blood was sampled. Non-naive CD4+CXCR5+PD-1+ cells were defined as circulating Tfh and were sorted into ICOS+CD38+ and ICOS-CD38- fractions. Either Ficoll-Paque PLUS or SepMate separation was used to isolate PBMC. Before DNA extraction, cell subsets were sorted from PBMC on a BD FACS Aria.

The sequencing here drew on CXCR5+ CD38- circulating T follicular helper cells from blood, taken 7 days after influenza vaccination. The intended sense of this specimen's cell subset or site label: circulating Tfh, non-naive CD4+CXCR5+PD-1+ (ICOS+CD38+ or ICOS-CD38-). Recombination connected TRBV6-5 to TRBJ1-1; the D gene is unclear. The clonotype originates from an adult who received the influenza vaccine. The bases read TGTGCCAGCAGTCCCAATCATCTGAACACTGAAGCTTTCTTT. The resulting protein is CASSPNHLNTEAFF.